This record concerns one T cell receptor beta chain sequence. Its matching antigen is unknown. This sample is drawn from a study of T cell responses to AZD1222 COVID-19 vaccine. Whole-study results and caveats: Spike was spanned by vaccine-associated CD4 TCRs, with dominance at 160-218 and 743-854. Unmutated regions of variants are reportedly targeted by nearly half of spike-specific TCRs.

V was pared by 1 base and J by 7 bases, with 13 bases between. Germline V gives CDR1 LNHDA, CDR2 SQIVND (reference sequence). This CDR3 is built from 15 residues. Produced via immunoSEQ multiplex PCR; TCRdb's table is partial and in-frame only. The sample holds approximately 100,000 clones, about 92% seen once. The chain uses TRBV19 and TRBJ1-4; tentative D call: TRBD1 (6 bases). The specimen was peripheral blood, collected on day 0 of AZD1222 vaccination. The clonotype originates from an adult in good health. CDR3 DNA sequence: TGTGCCAGTAGTATAGGTCAGGGGAGGCGTGAAAAACTGTTTTTT. Translating gives CASSIGQGRREKLFF.